Here is one T cell receptor beta chain with its context. What it binds is unknown. This sample is drawn from a study of cytomegalovirus exposure and HLA in healthy donors. Sequencing was performed with immunoSEQ multiplex PCR; in TCRdb, only in-frame clones are kept and a portion is missing. The profile shows about 63,000 clones, 95% of them singletons. General study findings and limits: CMV antigen specificity was confirmed in vitro for a few CMV-associated chains. Accounts indicate the classifier identified cytomegalovirus status with strong specificity and sensitivity.

Trimming at V came to 1 base and at J to 3 bases, leaving 16 bases not matched to a gene. The CDR3 loop spans 21 amino acids. CDR1 and CDR2 from the germline V gene are KGHSH and LQKENI. This clonotype was sampled from a woman under 30 in good health and CMV-seropositive. The sequencing sample was made of PBMCs. The rearrangement uses TRBV18 and TRBJ1-6; TRBD1 matches at 9 bases. The CDR3 bases are TGTGCCAGCTCACCACGACCCCATCTGGGTGGACAGGGGCTCTATAATTCACCCCTCCACTTT. Its protein is CASSPRPHLGGQGLYNSPLHF.